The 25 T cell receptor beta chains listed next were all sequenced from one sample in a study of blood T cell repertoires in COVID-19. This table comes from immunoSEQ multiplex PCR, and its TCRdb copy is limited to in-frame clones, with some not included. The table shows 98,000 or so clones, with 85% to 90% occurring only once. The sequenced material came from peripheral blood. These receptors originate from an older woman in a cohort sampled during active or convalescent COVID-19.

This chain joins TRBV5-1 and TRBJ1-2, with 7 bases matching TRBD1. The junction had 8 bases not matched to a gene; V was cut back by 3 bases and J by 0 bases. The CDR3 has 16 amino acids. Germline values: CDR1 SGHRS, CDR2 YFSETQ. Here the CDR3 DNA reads TGCGCCAGCAGCTCCTCAGGGACAGCCTCTAACTATGGCTACACCTTC. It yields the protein CASSSSGTASNYGYTF.

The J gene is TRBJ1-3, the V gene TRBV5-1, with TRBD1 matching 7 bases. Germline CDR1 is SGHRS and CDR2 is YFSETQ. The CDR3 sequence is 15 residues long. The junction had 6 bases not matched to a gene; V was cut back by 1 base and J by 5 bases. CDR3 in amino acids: CASSLQGGPRNTIYF. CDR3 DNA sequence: TGCGCCAGCAGCTTGCAGGGGGGCCCCCGAAACACCATATATTTT.

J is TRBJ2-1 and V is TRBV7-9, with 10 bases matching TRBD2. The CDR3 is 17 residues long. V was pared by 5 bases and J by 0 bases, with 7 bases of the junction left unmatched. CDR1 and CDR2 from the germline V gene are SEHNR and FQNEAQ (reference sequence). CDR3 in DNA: TGTGCCAGCAGCCCCATAGCGGGAGGAAGCTCCTACAATGAGCAGTTCTTC. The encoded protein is CASSPIAGGSSYNEQFF.

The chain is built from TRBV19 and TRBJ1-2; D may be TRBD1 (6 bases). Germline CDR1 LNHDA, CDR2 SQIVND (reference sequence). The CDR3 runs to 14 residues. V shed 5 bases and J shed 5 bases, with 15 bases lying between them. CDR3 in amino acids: CASSPQGWTYGYTF. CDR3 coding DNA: TGTGCCAGTAGTCCACAGGGTTGGACATATGGCTACACCTTC.

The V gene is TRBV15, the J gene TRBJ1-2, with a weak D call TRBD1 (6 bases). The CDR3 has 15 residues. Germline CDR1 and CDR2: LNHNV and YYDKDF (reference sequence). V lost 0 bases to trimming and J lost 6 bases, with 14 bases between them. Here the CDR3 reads CATSRDREGEHGYTF. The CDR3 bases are TGTGCCACCAGCAGAGATCGGGAGGGGGAACATGGCTACACCTTC.

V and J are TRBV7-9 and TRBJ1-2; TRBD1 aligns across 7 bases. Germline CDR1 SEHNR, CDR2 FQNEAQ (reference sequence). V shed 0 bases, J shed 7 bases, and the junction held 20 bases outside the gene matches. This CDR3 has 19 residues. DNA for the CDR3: TGTGCCAGCAGCTTAGCGCATCCCGCGGACAGGCTAGGTTCGGGTGGCTACACCTTC. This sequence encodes CASSLAHPADRLGSGGYTF.

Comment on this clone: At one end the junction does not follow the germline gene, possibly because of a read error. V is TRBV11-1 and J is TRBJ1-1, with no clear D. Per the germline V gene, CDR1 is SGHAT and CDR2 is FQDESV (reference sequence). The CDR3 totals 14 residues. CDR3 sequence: CASSPQSTNTAGIF. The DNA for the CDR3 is TGTGCCAGCAGCCCACAGAGTACTAACACTGCCGGGATCTTT.

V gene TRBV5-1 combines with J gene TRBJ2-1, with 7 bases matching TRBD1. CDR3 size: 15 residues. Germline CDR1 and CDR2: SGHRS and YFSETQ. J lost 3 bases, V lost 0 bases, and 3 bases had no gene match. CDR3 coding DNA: TGCGCCAGCAGCTTGGATGGACAGGACTACAATGAGCAGTTCTTC. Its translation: CASSLDGQDYNEQFF.

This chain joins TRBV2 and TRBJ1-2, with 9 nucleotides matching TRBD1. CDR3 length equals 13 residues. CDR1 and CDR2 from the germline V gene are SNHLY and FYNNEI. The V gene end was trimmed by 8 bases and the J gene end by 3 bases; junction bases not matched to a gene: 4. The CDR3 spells CASRRTGDYGYTF. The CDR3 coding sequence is TGTGCCAGCCGTCGGACAGGGGACTATGGCTACACCTTC.

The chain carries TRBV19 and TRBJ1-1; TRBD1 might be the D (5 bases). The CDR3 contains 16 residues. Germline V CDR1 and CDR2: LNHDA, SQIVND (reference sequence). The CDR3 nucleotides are TGTGCTGCATCAAAGGGGAGGGGAGAGATGAACACTGAAGCTTTCTTT. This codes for CAASKGRGEMNTEAFF.

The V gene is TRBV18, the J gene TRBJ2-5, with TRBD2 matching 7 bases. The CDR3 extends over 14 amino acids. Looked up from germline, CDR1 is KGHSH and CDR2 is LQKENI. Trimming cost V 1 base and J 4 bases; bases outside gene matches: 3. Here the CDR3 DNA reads TGTGCCAGCTCACCACGGGAGGGCCCAGAGACCCAGTACTTC. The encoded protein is CASSPREGPETQYF.

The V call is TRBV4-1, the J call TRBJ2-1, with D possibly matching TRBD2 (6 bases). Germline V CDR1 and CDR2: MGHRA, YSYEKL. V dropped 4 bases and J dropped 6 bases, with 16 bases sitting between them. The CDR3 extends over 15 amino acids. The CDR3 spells CASSRTSGRSNEQFF. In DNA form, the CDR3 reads TGCGCCAGCAGCCGTACTAGTGGGAGGTCCAATGAGCAGTTCTTC.

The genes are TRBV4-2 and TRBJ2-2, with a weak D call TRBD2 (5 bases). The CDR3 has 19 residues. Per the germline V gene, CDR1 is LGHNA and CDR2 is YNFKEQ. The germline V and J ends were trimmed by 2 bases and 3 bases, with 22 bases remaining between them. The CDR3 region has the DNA TGTGCCAGCAGCCAAAAGTGGAAGATCCTGACTACCGACACCGGGGAGCTGTTTTTT. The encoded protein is CASSQKWKILTTDTGELFF.

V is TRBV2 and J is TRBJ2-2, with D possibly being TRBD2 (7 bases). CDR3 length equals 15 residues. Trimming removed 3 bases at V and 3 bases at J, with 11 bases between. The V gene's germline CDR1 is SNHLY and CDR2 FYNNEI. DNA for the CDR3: TGTGCCAGCAGTGAGGCGGGGGCGTACACCGGGGAGCTGTTTTTT. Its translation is CASSEAGAYTGELFF.

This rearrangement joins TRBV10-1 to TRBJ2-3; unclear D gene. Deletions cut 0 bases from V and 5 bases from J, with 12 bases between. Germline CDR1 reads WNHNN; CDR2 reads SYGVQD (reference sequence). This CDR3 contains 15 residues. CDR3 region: CASSESSGSGDTQYF. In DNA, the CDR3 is TGCGCCAGCAGTGAGTCTTCAGGATCAGGAGATACGCAGTATTTT.

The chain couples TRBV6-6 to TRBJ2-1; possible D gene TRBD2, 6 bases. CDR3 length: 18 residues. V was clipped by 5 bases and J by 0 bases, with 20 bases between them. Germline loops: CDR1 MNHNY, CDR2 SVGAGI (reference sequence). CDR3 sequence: CASSPHQGGGNSYNEQFF. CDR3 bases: TGTGCCAGCAGTCCCCATCAGGGAGGCGGGAACTCCTACAATGAGCAGTTCTTC.

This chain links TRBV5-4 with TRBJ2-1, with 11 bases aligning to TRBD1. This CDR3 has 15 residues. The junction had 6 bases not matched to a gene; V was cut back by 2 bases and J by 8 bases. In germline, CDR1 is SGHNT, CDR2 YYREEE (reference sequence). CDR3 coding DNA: TGTGCCAGCAGCTTAGGGACAGGGGGAATCCATGAGCAGTTCTTC. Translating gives CASSLGTGGIHEQFF.

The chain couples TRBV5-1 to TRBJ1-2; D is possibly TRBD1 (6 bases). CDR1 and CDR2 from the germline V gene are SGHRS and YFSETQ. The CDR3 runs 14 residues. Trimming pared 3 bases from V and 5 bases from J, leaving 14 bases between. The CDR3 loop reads CASSSGQSTYGYTF. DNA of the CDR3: TGCGCCAGCAGCTCCGGACAGAGCACATATGGCTACACCTTC.

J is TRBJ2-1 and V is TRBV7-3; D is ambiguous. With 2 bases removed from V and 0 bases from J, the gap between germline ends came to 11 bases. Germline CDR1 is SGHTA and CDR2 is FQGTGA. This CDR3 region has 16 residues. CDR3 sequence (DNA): TGTGCCAGCAGCTTAGCTGGCCCCAGCTCCTACAATGAGCAGTTCTTC. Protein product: CASSLAGPSSYNEQFF.

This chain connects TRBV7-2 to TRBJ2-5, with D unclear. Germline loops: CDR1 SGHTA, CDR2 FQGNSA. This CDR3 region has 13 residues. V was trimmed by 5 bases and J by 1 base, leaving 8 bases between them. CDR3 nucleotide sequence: TGTGCCAGCAGCCCCTCCCGCCAAGAGACCCAGTACTTC. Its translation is CASSPSRQETQYF.

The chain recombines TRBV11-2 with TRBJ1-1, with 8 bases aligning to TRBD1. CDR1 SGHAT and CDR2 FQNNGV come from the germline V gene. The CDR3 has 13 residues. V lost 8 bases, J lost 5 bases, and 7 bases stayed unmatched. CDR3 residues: CASLKTGGTEAFF. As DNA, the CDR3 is TGTGCCAGCCTCAAAACAGGGGGGACTGAAGCTTTCTTT.

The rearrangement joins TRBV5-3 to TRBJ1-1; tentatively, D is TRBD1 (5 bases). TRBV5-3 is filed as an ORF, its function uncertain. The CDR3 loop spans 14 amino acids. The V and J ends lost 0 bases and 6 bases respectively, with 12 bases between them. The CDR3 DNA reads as TGTGCCAGAAGCTTGGGGCAGGGTTCCCCTGAAGCTTTCTTT. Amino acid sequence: CARSLGQGSPEAFF.

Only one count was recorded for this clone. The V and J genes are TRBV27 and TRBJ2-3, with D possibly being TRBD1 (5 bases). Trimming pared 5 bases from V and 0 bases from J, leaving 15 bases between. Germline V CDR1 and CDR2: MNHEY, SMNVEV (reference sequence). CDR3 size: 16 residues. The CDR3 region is CASSPNPGPSTDTQYF. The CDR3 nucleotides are TGTGCCAGCAGTCCTAATCCAGGGCCCAGCACAGATACGCAGTATTTT.

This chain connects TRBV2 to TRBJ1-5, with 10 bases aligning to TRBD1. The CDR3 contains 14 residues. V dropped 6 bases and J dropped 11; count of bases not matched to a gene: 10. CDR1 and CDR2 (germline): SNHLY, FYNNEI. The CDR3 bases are TGTGCCAGCAGACCGGGACAGGGGCGTGGGTCCCAGCATTTT. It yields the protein CASRPGQGRGSQHF.

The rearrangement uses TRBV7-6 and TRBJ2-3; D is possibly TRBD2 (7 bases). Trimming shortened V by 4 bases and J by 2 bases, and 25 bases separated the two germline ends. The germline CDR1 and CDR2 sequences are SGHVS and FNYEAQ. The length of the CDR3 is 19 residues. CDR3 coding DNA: TGTGCCAGCAGCTCAATCGGCCTCGGGGGCGGGGGCCCCACAGATACGCAGTATTTT. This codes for CASSSIGLGGGGPTDTQYF.